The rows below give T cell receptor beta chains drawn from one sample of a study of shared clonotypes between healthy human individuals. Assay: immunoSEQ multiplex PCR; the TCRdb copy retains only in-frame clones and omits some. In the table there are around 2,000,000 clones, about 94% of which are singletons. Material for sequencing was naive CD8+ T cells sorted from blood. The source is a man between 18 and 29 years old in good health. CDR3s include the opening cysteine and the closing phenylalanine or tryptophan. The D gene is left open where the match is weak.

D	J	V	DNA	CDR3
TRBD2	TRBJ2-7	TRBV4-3	TGCGCCAGCAGCCCCGGGACTAGCGGGAGCTCCTACGAGCAGTACTTC	CASSPGTSGSSYEQYF
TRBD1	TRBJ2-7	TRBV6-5	TGTGCCAGCAGCCTGGGACAGGGAGCCTACGAGCAGTACTTC	CASSLGQGAYEQYF
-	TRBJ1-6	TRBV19	TGTGCCAGTAGTATAGCAGCTTTAAATTCACCCCTCCACTTT	CASSIAALNSPLHF
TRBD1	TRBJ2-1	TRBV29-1	TGCAGCGTTGATGGGACAGGGCTCTCCAATGAGCAGTTCTTC	CSVDGTGLSNEQFF
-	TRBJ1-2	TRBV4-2	TGTGCCAGCAGCCAAGAAAAGGCCGCGCTTTCTGGCTACACCTTC	CASSQEKAALSGYTF
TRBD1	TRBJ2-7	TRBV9	TGTGCCAGCAGTGAGGGGGCAGGTTCCTACGAGCAGTACTTC	CASSEGAGSYEQYF
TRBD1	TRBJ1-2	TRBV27	TGTGCCAGCAGTTTATATCCGGGACAGCCGTTTGAGGTCTACACCTTC	CASSLYPGQPFEVYTF
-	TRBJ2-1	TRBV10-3	TGTGCCATCAAGGACCCCGGTGGGGAGAATGAGCAGTTCTTC	CAIKDPGGENEQFF
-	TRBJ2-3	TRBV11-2	TGTGCCAGCAGCTTAGGTGCGAGTTCTCAGTATTTT	CASSLGASSQYF
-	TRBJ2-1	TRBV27	TGTGCCAGCAGTGTAGCGAATTATGGGGTCAATGAGCAGTTCTTC	CASSVANYGVNEQFF
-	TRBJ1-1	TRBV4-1	TGCGCCAGCAGCCCGACCAGGGTGGCTGAAGCTTTCTTT	CASSPTRVAEAFF
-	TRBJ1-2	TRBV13	TGTGCCAGCAGCTTTGCAGGGGATGGCTACACCTTC	CASSFAGDGYTF
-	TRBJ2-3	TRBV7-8	TGTGCCAGCAGCCTAGATCCTTACACAGATACGCAGTATTTT	CASSLDPYTDTQYF
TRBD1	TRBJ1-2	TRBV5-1	TGCGCCAGCAGCTTGCGGGGACAGGGAGGGTTGGGTTGGAGTGGCTACACCTTC	CASSLRGQGGLGWSGYTF
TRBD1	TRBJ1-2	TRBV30	TGTGCCTGGCGGACAGGGGACTATGGCTACACCTTC	CAWRTGDYGYTF